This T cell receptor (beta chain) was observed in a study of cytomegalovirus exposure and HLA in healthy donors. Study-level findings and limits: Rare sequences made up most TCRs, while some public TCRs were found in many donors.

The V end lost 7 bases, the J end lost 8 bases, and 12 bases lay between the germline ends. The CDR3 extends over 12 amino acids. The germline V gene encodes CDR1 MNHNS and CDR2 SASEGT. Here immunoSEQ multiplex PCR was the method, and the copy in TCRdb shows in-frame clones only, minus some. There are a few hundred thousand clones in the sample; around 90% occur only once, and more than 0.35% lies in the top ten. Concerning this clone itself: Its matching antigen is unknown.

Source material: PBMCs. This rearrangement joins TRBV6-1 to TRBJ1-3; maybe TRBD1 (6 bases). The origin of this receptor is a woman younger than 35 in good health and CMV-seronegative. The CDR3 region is CASNLRGHTIYF. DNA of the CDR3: TGTGCCAGCAACCTCAGGGGCCACACCATATATTTT.